The T cell receptor (beta chain) under discussion was sequenced for a study of T-cell memory formation after mild COVID-19. At the level of the study: For the most part, TCR clusters were specific to one donor.

V lost 7 bases and J lost 5, with 17 bases in between. Looked up from germline, CDR1 is SNHLY and CDR2 is FYNNEI. The CDR3 is 14 residues long. Only a few counts were recorded for this clonotype. 5'RACE primed from the constant segment yielded TCR alpha and TCR beta cDNA libraries bearing sample barcodes and UMIs. MiXCR was run by TCRdb on the 5' RACE reads, yielding one entry per CDR3 protein. Here the sample spans roughly 150,000 distinct CDR3 sequences, around 15% being singletons. The chain carries TRBV2 and TRBJ1-1; D is perhaps TRBD1 (5 bases). This sequence originates from an adult woman who had mild COVID-19 (a few samples of this study predate the infection). Cell type and time point are not known. Sequencing was carried out using PBMCs or a T cell subset sorted from them (not recorded which). CDR3: CASTGDPGSTEAFF. The CDR3 DNA reads as TGTGCCAGCACCGGGGACCCGGGATCGACTGAAGCTTTCTTT.